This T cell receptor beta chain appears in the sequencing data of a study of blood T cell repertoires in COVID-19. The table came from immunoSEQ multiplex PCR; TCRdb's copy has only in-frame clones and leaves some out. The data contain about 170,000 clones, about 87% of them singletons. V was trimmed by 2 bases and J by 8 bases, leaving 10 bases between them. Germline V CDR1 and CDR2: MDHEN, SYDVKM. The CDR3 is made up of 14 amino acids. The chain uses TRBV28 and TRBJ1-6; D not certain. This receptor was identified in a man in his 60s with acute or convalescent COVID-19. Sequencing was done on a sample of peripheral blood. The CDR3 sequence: CASSLVQYDSPLHF. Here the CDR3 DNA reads TGTGCCAGCAGTTTAGTACAGTACGATTCACCCCTCCACTTT.